The 3 T cell receptor beta chains reported below all come from one sample, sequenced in a study of early T cells in non-severe SARS-CoV-2 infection. TCRdb re-derived calls from the 5' RACE reads in MiXCR, one entry per CDR3 protein. This sample carries about 42,000 distinct CDR3 sequences, around 7% of them seen once, and the ten largest clones take roughly 4.8%. Sequenced material: whole blood. The receptor set was obtained from an adult who was a healthcare worker with PCR-confirmed SARS-CoV-2 infection or an uninfected control (not recorded which).

The gene calls are TRBV11-2 and TRBJ2-3; unclear D gene. Germline V gene data show CDR1 as SGHAT and CDR2 as FQNNGV. The ends were cut back, 1 base at V and 3 bases at J, with 8 bases in the middle. This CDR3 is 14 amino acids long. DNA for the CDR3: TGTGCCAGCAGCTTAGGAGTCCGGACAGATACGCAGTATTTT. This sequence encodes CASSLGVRTDTQYF.

In regard to this clonotype: The junction differs from germline at one of its ends, possibly a read error. The chain employs TRBV6-1 and TRBJ1-1, with a weak D call TRBD1 (5 bases). The CDR3 runs 14 residues. The germline gives CDR1 MNHNS, CDR2 SASEGT. CDR3 coding DNA: TGTGCCAGCAGTGAAGAACAGGTAAACACTGAACCTTTCTTT. The encoded protein is CASSEEQVNTEPFF.

The J gene is TRBJ1-6, the V gene TRBV7-3; D may be TRBD1 (5 bases). This CDR3 has 13 residues. Looked up from germline, CDR1 is SGHTA and CDR2 is FQGTGA. V lost 2 bases and J lost 9, with 8 bases in between. This CDR3 reads CASSLAGGSPLHF. CDR3 nucleotide sequence: TGTGCCAGCAGCTTAGCGGGGGGTTCACCCCTCCACTTT.